A selection of T cell receptor beta chains follows, all from one sample in a study of Ad26.COV2.S vaccination and SARS-CoV-2 variants. Repertoires were generated with immunoSEQ multiplex PCR, while TCRdb's copy carries only in-frame clones and drops some. Among 440,000 or so clones, 90% were seen once, and the ten largest hold around 4.2%. The sequencing here drew on peripheral blood, taken in a trial of Ad26.COV2.S vaccine versus placebo. The receptors stem from a person aged 18-65 years who received the Ad26.COV2.S COVID-19 vaccine or a placebo. Both conserved end residues are part of each CDR3. Each record gives: J gene, CDR3 length, D gene, V gene, clone size, CDR3 protein, CDR3 DNA. A D gene is named only where the DNA matches it firmly. A row's size may be missing; if present it is once, few, many or a size class.

>TRBJ2-1|19|.|TRBV9|.
CASSVRSKVEGISYNEQFF
TGTGCCAGCAGCGTACGGTCGAAGGTCGAGGGGATCTCCTACAATGAGCAGTTCTTC
>TRBJ2-3|16|.|TRBV28|.
CASSPDTARGEDTQYF
TGTGCCAGCAGCCCCGATACGGCCCGAGGTGAAGATACGCAGTATTTT
>TRBJ2-1|17|TRBD2|TRBV5-1|.
CASSLGGLAGGRNEQFF
TGCGCCAGCAGCTTGGGGGGACTAGCGGGAGGGAGGAATGAGCAGTTCTTC
>TRBJ1-2|20|TRBD1|TRBV28|.
CASSRSFRDRGRGSNYGYTF
TGTGCCAGCAGCCGCTCTTTTAGAGACAGGGGGCGGGGGTCTAACTATGGCTACACCTTC
>TRBJ1-5|16|.|TRBV5-5|.
CASSLQGLGGNQPQHF
TGTGCCAGCAGCTTACAGGGATTGGGCGGCAATCAGCCCCAGCATTTT
>TRBJ2-7|13|.|TRBV7-2|.
CASSLEASTEQYF
TGTGCCAGCAGCTTAGAGGCCAGCACCGAGCAGTACTTC
>TRBJ2-2|16|TRBD2|TRBV13|.
CASSQGLAGGAGELFF
TGTGCCAGCAGCCAGGGACTAGCGGGAGGCGCCGGGGAGCTGTTTTTT
>TRBJ1-2|14|.|TRBV27|.
CASSPGVGNYGYTF
TGTGCCAGCAGCCCAGGGGTTGGGAACTATGGCTACACCTTC
>TRBJ1-5|14|.|TRBV3-1/TRBV3-2|few
CASSQDPRDQPQHF
TGTGCCAGCAGCCAAGATCCCAGGGATCAGCCCCAGCATTTT
>TRBJ1-6|17|.|TRBV9|.
CASSSSGAGDANSPLHF
TGTGCCAGCAGCTCCTCGGGGGCAGGGGATGCGAATTCACCCCTCCACTTT
>TRBJ2-3|15|.|TRBV5-8|.
CASSLGGRRTDTQYF
TGTGCCAGCAGCTTAGGGGGACGGCGCACAGATACGCAGTATTTT
>TRBJ1-1|13|.|TRBV11-3|.
CASSRHLNTEAFF
TGTGCCAGCAGCCGACACTTGAACACTGAAGCTTTCTTT
>TRBJ2-7|13|.|TRBV4-2|.
CASSPGQKYEQYF
TGTGCCAGCAGCCCGGGACAAAAGTACGAGCAGTACTTC
>TRBJ2-1|11|.|TRBV20-1|.
CSAPRGPEQFF
TGCAGTGCTCCGAGGGGACCTGAGCAGTTCTTC
>TRBJ2-7|13|.|TRBV6-2/TRBV6-3|.
CASSYNRVGEQYF
TGTGCCAGCAGTTACAACAGGGTAGGAGAGCAGTACTTC
>TRBJ2-7|15|.|TRBV5-1|.
CASSFGTSSSYEQYF
TGCGCCAGCAGCTTTGGGACTTCCAGCTCCTACGAGCAGTACTTC
>TRBJ2-5|15|.|TRBV6-6|.
CASGTRDGTSETQYF
TGTGCCAGCGGGACCCGGGACGGAACCTCAGAGACCCAGTACTTC
>TRBJ2-7|15|.|TRBV5-6|.
CASSLRTTVGYEQYF
TGTGCCAGCAGCTTGAGGACTACGGTAGGCTACGAGCAGTACTTC
>TRBJ2-3|16|TRBD2|TRBV19|once
CASSKGRAGSTDTQYF
TGTGCCAGTAGTAAAGGCCGAGCGGGAAGCACAGATACGCAGTATTTT
>TRBJ1-3|14|.|TRBV18|.
CASSPRDVGNTIYF
TGTGCCAGCTCACCAAGGGACGTGGGGAACACCATATATTTT
>TRBJ1-1|11|.|TRBV28|once
CASRQSLEAFF
TGTGCCAGCAGACAGTCACTTGAAGCTTTCTTT
>TRBJ1-1|15|.|TRBV2|.
CASSERTAVNTEAFF
TGTGCCAGCAGTGAACGGACAGCGGTGAACACTGAAGCTTTCTTT
>TRBJ2-7|16|.|TRBV12-2|.
CASRLVGSGRIHEQYF
TGTGCAAGTCGCTTAGTCGGAAGCGGGAGGATCCACGAGCAGTACTTC
>TRBJ1-5|14|TRBD1|TRBV6-5|.
CASSGTGQNQPQHF
TGTGCCAGCAGCGGGACAGGGCAGAATCAGCCCCAGCATTTT
>TRBJ2-7|13|.|TRBV11-1|.
CASSPGSEYEQYF
TGTGCCAGCAGCCCAGGATCTGAGTACGAGCAGTACTTC
>TRBJ2-3|17|TRBD2|TRBV5-4|.
CASKSFGREGSTDTQYF
TGTGCCAGCAAATCTTTTGGGCGGGAGGGCAGCACAGATACGCAGTATTTT
>TRBJ2-1|11|TRBD2|TRBV10-3|.
CAGGVGNEQFF
TGTGCCGGGGGGGTAGGGAATGAGCAGTTCTTC
>TRBJ2-7|15|TRBD2|TRBV11-2|.
CASSLGRGRVYEQYF
TGTGCCAGCAGCTTAGGACGCGGGAGGGTATACGAGCAGTACTTC
>TRBJ2-7|15|TRBD1|TRBV5-6|.
CASSLYDRGIYEQYF
TGTGCCAGCAGCTTGTATGACAGGGGAATCTACGAGCAGTACTTC
>TRBJ2-5|14|.|TRBV19|.
CASAVSGTPETQYF
TGTGCCAGTGCGGTGTCAGGTACCCCGGAGACCCAGTACTTC
>TRBJ1-6|14|TRBD1|TRBV7-9|.
CASSPGQDGSPLHF
TGTGCCAGCAGCCCCGGACAGGACGGATCACCCCTCCACTTT
>TRBJ1-2|15|TRBD1|TRBV7-9|.
CASSLGGDRNYGYTF
TGTGCCAGCAGCTTAGGCGGGGACAGGAACTATGGCTACACCTTC
>TRBJ2-1|12|.|TRBV27|.
CASSAGRNEQFF
TGTGCCAGCAGTGCGGGCCGCAATGAGCAGTTCTTC
>TRBJ2-3|16|TRBD1|TRBV12-5|.
CASGETGTGGIDTQYF
TGTGCTAGTGGGGAGACGGGAACAGGGGGCATAGATACGCAGTATTTT
>TRBJ2-7|14|TRBD1|TRBV7-2|once
CASSTGQGAGEQYF
TGTGCCAGCAGCACCGGACAGGGGGCTGGAGAGCAGTACTTC
>TRBJ2-7|15|TRBD2|TRBV4-2|.
CASSQDPSGINEQYF
TGTGCCAGCAGCCAAGACCCTAGCGGGATCAACGAGCAGTACTTC